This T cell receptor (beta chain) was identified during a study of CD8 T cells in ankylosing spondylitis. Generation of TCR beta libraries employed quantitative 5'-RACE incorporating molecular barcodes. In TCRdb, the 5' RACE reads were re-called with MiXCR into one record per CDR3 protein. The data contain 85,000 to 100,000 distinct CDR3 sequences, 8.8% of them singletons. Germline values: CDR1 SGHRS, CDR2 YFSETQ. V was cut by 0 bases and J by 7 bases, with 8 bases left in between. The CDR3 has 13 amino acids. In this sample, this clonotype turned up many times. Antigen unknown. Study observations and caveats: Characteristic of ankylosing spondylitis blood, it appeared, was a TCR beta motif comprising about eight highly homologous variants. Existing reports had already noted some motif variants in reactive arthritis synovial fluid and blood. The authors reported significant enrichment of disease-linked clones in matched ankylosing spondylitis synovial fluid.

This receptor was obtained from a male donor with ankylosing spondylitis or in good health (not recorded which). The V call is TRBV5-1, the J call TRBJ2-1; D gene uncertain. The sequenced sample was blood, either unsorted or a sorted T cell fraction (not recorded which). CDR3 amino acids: CASSLGVSNEQFF. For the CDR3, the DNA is TGCGCCAGCAGCTTGGGAGTTTCTAATGAGCAGTTCTTC.